Detailed here is one TCR beta chain. The CDR3 totals 16 residues. Unmatched junction bases numbered 8, after V lost 4 bases and J lost 6 bases. Germline V CDR1 and CDR2: SGHDN, FVKESK. As originally analysed: Amplification of reference gene primers provided the estimated nucleated cell counts. Only in-frame clones appear in the TCRdb table, and some are missing; sequencing was by immunoSEQ multiplex PCR. V and J calls and clone size come straight from that table; D and trimming were deduced from the DNA. The repertoire holds around 20,000 clones, with around 82% as singletons. This entry is derived from a study of blood T cell repertoires in COVID-19. The overall study: Researchers got acute and convalescent COVID-19 samples from the United States, Italy and Spain.

This chain connects TRBV14 to TRBJ2-1, with 11 bases identical to TRBD2. The sequence derives from a man aged 35 to 55 with acute or convalescent COVID-19. Material for sequencing was peripheral blood. The CDR3 DNA reads TGTGCCAGCAGCCCCCGGGTTCTAGCGGGAGGCAATGAGCAGTTCTTC. Translating gives CASSPRVLAGGNEQFF.